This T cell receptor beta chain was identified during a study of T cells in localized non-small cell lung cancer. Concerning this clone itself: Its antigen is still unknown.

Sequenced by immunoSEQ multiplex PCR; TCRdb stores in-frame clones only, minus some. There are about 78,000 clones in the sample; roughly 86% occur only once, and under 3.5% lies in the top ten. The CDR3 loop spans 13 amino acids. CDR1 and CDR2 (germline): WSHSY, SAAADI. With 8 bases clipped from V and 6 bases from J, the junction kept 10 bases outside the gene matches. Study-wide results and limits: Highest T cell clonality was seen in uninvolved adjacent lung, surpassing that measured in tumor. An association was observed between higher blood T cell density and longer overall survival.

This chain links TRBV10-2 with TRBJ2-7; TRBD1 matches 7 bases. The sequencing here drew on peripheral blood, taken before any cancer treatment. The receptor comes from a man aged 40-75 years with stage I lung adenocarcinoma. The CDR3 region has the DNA TGCGCCAGCGATCGGAACAGGGGTACCGAGCAGTACTTC. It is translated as CASDRNRGTEQYF.